This TCR beta chain appears in the sequencing data of a study of shared clonotypes between healthy human individuals (TCRdb year 2020). Looking at the study overall: A couple of women and a few men aged 18 to 49 years were included in the cohort. For each donor, CD4 naive and CD4 memory were each given three plates, CD8 naive was given two plates, and CD8 memory was given one plate. Blood TCR repertoires of roughly five healthy adults were deeply sequenced to estimate repertoire size and the extent of clonotype sharing between individuals. To increase sequencing depth and limit assay-specific biases, different laboratories used diverse techniques to prepare libraries and sequence TCR repertoires. Each donor's leukapheresis produced roughly between about 0.9 and 9.5 billion PBMCs. General findings and caveats noted by the study authors: Only blood was sampled, and tissue TCR repertoires likely differ from those in blood. Even with the large sequencing depth, rarefaction of the sorted-subset datasets indicated that sequencing was incomplete. The genetic and exposure-history diversity represented was limited by the small number of donors. Sharing across a few donors was observed for approximately 5% of naive CD4, over 3% of naive CD8, 2% to 2.5% of memory CD4, and less than 0.45% of memory CD8 clonotypes. Clonotypes shared by all four sorted-subset donors showed higher generation probabilities than non-shared clonotypes. Pairwise subsampling led to the expectation that sequencing depth would affect the degree of clonotype sharing among donors. Larger estimated clonotype richness was generally found for naive subsets than for memory subsets.

As concerns this clone: No antigen is known for it. No base quality information exists; no much larger clone differs at one position.

Using the deep immunoSEQ assay, multiplex PCR amplified TCR CDR3 regions from genomic DNA. Extracted genomic DNA from each cell subset was spread evenly across all wells of several immunoSEQ 96-well plates, with each plate serving as a replicate. Each replicate PCR for sorted subsets received around 210 ng genomic DNA, equal to about 30,000 T cell genomes. The purified libraries were quantified using a Qubit 3.0 fluorometer, sized with a Bioanalyzer 2100, and then quantified again using the KAPA Library Quantification kit. A separate single-read 150-cycle Illumina NextSeq 550 flow cell was used to sequence each immunoSEQ 96-well plate. The study's processing was this. Because only junctional sequences without quality scores were contained in the immunoSEQ output, filtering matching that applied to full-length reads could not be performed. Sequences were annotated with PyIR, a Python wrapper for IgBLAST v1.9, and V/J genes and CDR3 were assigned using IMGT germline references. Reads were filtered out if the reads had weak V/J assignments (E-value above 1e-6), no CDR3, stop codons, out-of-frame junctions, or ambiguous translated residues. V3J clonotypes were defined as sequences sharing the same inferred V gene, J gene, and CDR3 amino acid sequence. Percentage overlap between repertoires was calculated by dividing the number of shared unique clonotypes by the size of the smaller repertoire. Richness of each repertoire was evaluated using RTK rarefaction, the Chao1 estimator, and Recon v2.1 estimates of unobserved clonotypes. For all TCRbeta clonotypes obtained by the gDNA method from a handful of donors, generation probabilities were computed with OLGA. In its TCRdb copy, this immuneACCESS table keeps in-frame sequences only and misses some clones. Where compared with another copy, unresolved V genes explain less than half of these, and the others have no known cause. The DNA was the basis for D and trimming; V, J and clone size are from that table. The sample table records a few hundred thousand clones; about 73% of these occur just once. The top ten clones comprise more than 9% of the sample.

The donors were healthy, HIV-negative adults with no recently reported acute infections or vaccinations. Every donor was a Caucasian adult residing in Nashville, Tennessee, USA. Magnetic negative selection was used to enrich CD4+ T cells, after which naive cells were positively selected on CD45RA and the negative fraction became the memory subset. Blood was obtained by leukapheresis, after which PBMCs were separated by Ficoll-Histopaque density gradient centrifugation and cryopreserved in liquid nitrogen vapor phase. Analytical flow cytometry was used to check the purity and quantity of every magnetically sorted T cell population. From each sorted fraction, genomic DNA was isolated and quantified by UV absorbance on a Nanodrop 2000c. This clonotype was sampled from a man younger than 40 in good health. Sample: memory CD4+ T cells sorted from blood. This sample's cell subset or site label indicates: CD45RA-negative fraction.

In nucleotides, the sequence is TGTGCCAGCAGTGTAGCGGGAGGTCTGGATGGCTACACCTTC. It encodes CASSVAGGLDGYTF. The V and J genes are TRBV25-1 and TRBJ1-2; no confident D gene assignment can be made. CDR1 and CDR2 are drawn from the germline V gene: MGHDK, SYGVNS. The CDR3 covers 14 residues, taking in both the cysteine and the phenylalanine. Only CDR3 DNA is held: 42 bases, read in frame from base 1. The V and J ends are trimmed by 4 bases and 6 bases, leaving 15 bases between them.